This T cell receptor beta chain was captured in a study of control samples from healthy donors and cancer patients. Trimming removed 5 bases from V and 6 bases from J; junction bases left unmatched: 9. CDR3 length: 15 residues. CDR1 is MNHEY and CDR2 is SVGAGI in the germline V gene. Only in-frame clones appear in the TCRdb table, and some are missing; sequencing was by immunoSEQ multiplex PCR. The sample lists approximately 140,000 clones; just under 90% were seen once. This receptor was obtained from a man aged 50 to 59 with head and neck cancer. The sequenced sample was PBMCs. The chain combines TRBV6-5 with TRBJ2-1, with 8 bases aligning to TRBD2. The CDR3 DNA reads TGTGCCAGCAGTCCTCAACCGGGACTAGTCAATGAGCAGTTCTTC. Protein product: CASSPQPGLVNEQFF.